This T cell receptor beta chain stems from a study of T cells in localized non-small cell lung cancer. TCRdb's copy holds only in-frame clones and misses some; the assay was immunoSEQ multiplex PCR. The sample consists of roughly 860 clones, approximately 20% of them appearing once. Germline loops: CDR1 SGHTA, CDR2 FQGNSA. The V end lost 0 bases, the J end lost 7 bases, and 9 bases lay between the germline ends. This CDR3 is built from 13 residues. V gene TRBV7-2 combines with J gene TRBJ1-1; D unclear. The clonotype comes from an older female donor with stage II squamous cell lung carcinoma. Sample: lung tumor tissue, taken before any cancer treatment. DNA for the CDR3: TGTGCCAGCAGCTTAGCGGGCAGGAATGAAGCTTTCTTT. As protein: CASSLAGRNEAFF.